The rows below give T cell receptor beta chains drawn from one sample of a study of T cell responses to AZD1222 COVID-19 vaccine. Profiling relied on immunoSEQ multiplex PCR, and the TCRdb table lists in-frame clones only, not all of them. The table lists about 130,000 clones, 70% to 90% of them singletons. The source material was peripheral blood, sampled on day 0 of AZD1222 vaccination. These receptor sequences come from an adult in good health. CDR3s include the opening cysteine and the closing phenylalanine or tryptophan. A D gene is named only where the DNA matches it firmly. Size is stated for part of the rows, as once, few or many counts, or as a class when the clone is expanded.

DNA	CDR3	J	V	D	size
TGTGCCAGCAGCCCGGTCCCGGGACTAGCGGGGCATCAAGAGACCCAGTACTTC	CASSPVPGLAGHQETQYF	TRBJ2-5	TRBV7-6	TRBD2	many
TGTGCCAGCTCACCACCGGGGGACCCCTACGAGCAGTACTTC	CASSPPGDPYEQYF	TRBJ2-7	TRBV18	-	-
TGTGCCAGCCTTGGACAGGGGCCGCAAACCGGGGAGCTGTTTTTT	CASLGQGPQTGELFF	TRBJ2-2	TRBV25-1	TRBD1	-
TGTGCCAGCAGCGAGGGGGACGACTATGGCTACACCTTC	CASSEGDDYGYTF	TRBJ1-2	TRBV25-1	-	-
TGTGCCAGCAGCCCAATCGACAGGAACACTGAAGCTTTCTTT	CASSPIDRNTEAFF	TRBJ1-1	TRBV3-1/TRBV3-2	-	-
TGTGCCAGCAGCAAGGCTGGAAACACCATATATTTT	CASSKAGNTIYF	TRBJ1-3	TRBV12-3/TRBV12-4	-	-
TGTGCCAGCAGCTTGGGACAGGCCGGGGAGCTGTTTTTT	CASSLGQAGELFF	TRBJ2-2	TRBV13	TRBD1	-
TGTGCCATCAGTGAGTCCGCCGTAGGGGCTAGCACAGATACGCAGTATTTT	CAISESAVGASTDTQYF	TRBJ2-3	TRBV10-3	-	-
TGCGCCAGCAGCCTCGGGACCAACACCGGGGAGCTGTTTTTT	CASSLGTNTGELFF	TRBJ2-2	TRBV10-2	-	-
TGTGCCAGTGCTCCTCAGGGGGCCGTTGGAAACACCATATATTTT	CASAPQGAVGNTIYF	TRBJ1-3	TRBV19	TRBD1	-
TGTGCCAGCAGCTTAATACCCGGCGGGGGGGATGGCTACACCTTC	CASSLIPGGGDGYTF	TRBJ1-2	TRBV7-2	-	-
TGTGCCACCAGGCAGGCTAACACCGGGGAGCTGTTTTTT	CATRQANTGELFF	TRBJ2-2	TRBV24-1	-	-
TGTGCCAGCAGCCGCGGGACAGGGTTTGGATTGACGGTTTACGAGCAGTACTTC	CASSRGTGFGLTVYEQYF	TRBJ2-7	TRBV5-5	TRBD1	-
TGCGCCAGCAGCCAAGTCCTAGGGTTGACGGGGCCTAATTCACCCCTCCACTTT	CASSQVLGLTGPNSPLHF	TRBJ1-6	TRBV4-3	-	-
TGTGCCAGCTCACTTAGCGGGGGGGCCAGGTATGAGCAGTTCTTC	CASSLSGGARYEQFF	TRBJ2-1	TRBV18	TRBD2	-
TGTGCCAGCAGCCCGTTGGGGGGCCCTGAGCAGTTCTTC	CASSPLGGPEQFF	TRBJ2-1	TRBV5-6	-	-
TGTGCCAGCAGCCCCTGGGGGGGATCGGACACTGAAGCTTTCTTT	CASSPWGGSDTEAFF	TRBJ1-1	TRBV7-9	-	-
TGTGCCAGTAGTCCCAACGGTGGGGATGGCTACACCTTC	CASSPNGGDGYTF	TRBJ1-2	TRBV19	-	-
TGTGCCTGGAGTGGGCGCACTGAAGCTTTCTTT	CAWSGRTEAFF	TRBJ1-1	TRBV30	-	-
TGTGCCAGTAGAGAGCTAGCGGGGGCTTACAATGAGCAGTTCTTC	CASRELAGAYNEQFF	TRBJ2-1	TRBV19	TRBD2	-
TGTGCCAGCAGCTTTATTGGGGGTTCCGATGAAAAACTGTTTTTT	CASSFIGGSDEKLFF	TRBJ1-4	TRBV7-9	-	-
TGTGCCAGCACCACTATTGGTACCGGGGAGCTGTTTTTT	CASTTIGTGELFF	TRBJ2-2	TRBV12-3/TRBV12-4	-	-
TGTGCCAGCAGCTTACACGGGGACAAAGCTTACACCTTC	CASSLHGDKAYTF	TRBJ1-2	TRBV7-9	-	-
TGTGCCAGCAGCTTCACTTGGGAGGGTAATTCACCCCTCCACTTT	CASSFTWEGNSPLHF	TRBJ1-6	TRBV7-2	-	once
TGCGCCAGCAGCCAAGTCGGAGCGAACACCGGGGAGCTGTTTTTT	CASSQVGANTGELFF	TRBJ2-2	TRBV4-3	-	few
TGTGCCAGCAGCGGAGCCCGACTAGCGGGGGCCTTAGATACGCAGTATTTT	CASSGARLAGALDTQYF	TRBJ2-3	TRBV7-9	TRBD2	-
TGTGCCAGCAGCCACCCTAGCGGGAGGAACAACTACGAGCAGTACTTC	CASSHPSGRNNYEQYF	TRBJ2-7	TRBV7-9	TRBD2	-
TGTGCCAGCAGCTTAGTTCCGGGAAACTATGGCTACACCTTC	CASSLVPGNYGYTF	TRBJ1-2	TRBV11-2	-	-
TGCGCCAGCAGCCAAGATCCAACGACCTATGGCTACACCTTC	CASSQDPTTYGYTF	TRBJ1-2	TRBV4-1	-	-
TGCAGCGTCTCCTCTGTCCTAGGTGAGCAGTTCTTC	CSVSSVLGEQFF	TRBJ2-1	TRBV29-1	-	-
TGTGCCAGCAGTTTCAGGGAGGGCGGGGAGCTGTTTTTT	CASSFREGGELFF	TRBJ2-2	TRBV2	TRBD2	-
TGTGCCACCCAAAGCTGGCAAGAGACCCAGTACTTC	CATQSWQETQYF	TRBJ2-5	TRBV7-6	-	-
TGCGCCAGCAGCGACGGACTGGGTCGCGGGAGGAACACCGGGGAGCTGTTTTTT	CASSDGLGRGRNTGELFF	TRBJ2-2	TRBV5-1	TRBD2	-
TGTGCCAGCAGCCTCCAGGGGGTCAATGAGCAGTTCTTC	CASSLQGVNEQFF	TRBJ2-1	TRBV9	TRBD1	-
TGTGCCAGCAGCTTAGGGCAGGGGGCGGAATCACCCCTCCACTTT	CASSLGQGAESPLHF	TRBJ1-6	TRBV7-2	TRBD1	-
TGTGCCAGCAGCTTAGGAGGAGGGGCTAGCAACTATGGCTACACCTTC	CASSLGGGASNYGYTF	TRBJ1-2	TRBV7-2	-	-
TGTGCCAGCAGCCCCATATTTAGGAGGGGTTCGCACGAGCAGTACTTC	CASSPIFRRGSHEQYF	TRBJ2-7	TRBV11-2	-	once
TGTGCCAGCACCGGGGCGGGCAATCAGCCCCAGCATTTT	CASTGAGNQPQHF	TRBJ1-5	TRBV25-1	-	-
TGTGCCAGCAGCTTACCCTTGACAGGGTCAGCTAACTATGGCTACACCTTC	CASSLPLTGSANYGYTF	TRBJ1-2	TRBV7-2	TRBD1	-
TGTGCCAGTAGTAGAAGGGGTGGGCCTAATGAAAAACTGTTTTTT	CASSRRGGPNEKLFF	TRBJ1-4	TRBV19	-	-
TGCGCCAGCAGCTTTGTGGGAGACACTGAAGCTTTCTTT	CASSFVGDTEAFF	TRBJ1-1	TRBV5-1	-	-
TGCGCCAGCAGCCCCGTAGGTGGGGGGAGCTCCTACGAGCAGTACTTC	CASSPVGGGSSYEQYF	TRBJ2-7	TRBV5-1	-	-
TGTGCCAGCTCACCATTGGGACAGGGGGAGAGGTTCTTC	CASSPLGQGERFF	TRBJ2-1	TRBV18	TRBD1	-
TGTGCCAGCAGCCGATCAGACGACTACCGAGAGTTCTTC	CASSRSDDYREFF	TRBJ2-1	TRBV3-1/TRBV3-2	-	-
TGTGCCAGTAGTATAAGCCTGGCTCCGGAGCAGTACTTC	CASSISLAPEQYF	TRBJ2-7	TRBV19	-	-
TGCGCCAGCAGCCAAGGCCCATTAATGTTCTACGAGCAGTACTTC	CASSQGPLMFYEQYF	TRBJ2-7	TRBV4-1	-	-
TGTGCCAGCAGCGTAGGGACCCTCGCTTCCTACGAGCAGTACTTC	CASSVGTLASYEQYF	TRBJ2-7	TRBV9	-	-
TGTGCCAGCAGTTTGGGACAGGGATTTCAGCCCCAGCATTTT	CASSLGQGFQPQHF	TRBJ1-5	TRBV6-2/TRBV6-3	TRBD1	-